This record looks at one T cell receptor (beta chain) sequence and its context. The target antigen is unknown. The sample is drawn from a study of T cells in Graves' hyperthyroidism and ophthalmopathy. TCR beta CDR3 region amplification was performed from RNA transcripts. The TCR CDR3 first-round RT-PCR relied on the HTBI primer set. TCRdb fed the multiplex PCR reads into MiXCR, producing one record per CDR3 protein. In the table there are 600,000 to 650,000 distinct CDR3 sequences, less than 25% of which are singletons. V lost 6 bases to trimming and J lost 8 bases, with 20 bases between them. The germline V gene encodes CDR1 MRHNA and CDR2 SNTAGT. This CDR3 is 15 amino acids long. Overall study findings and caveats: Most clonotypes that expanded in the thyroid above 0.001 also showed up in blood.

The sequence derives from a man in his thirties or forties with Graves' ophthalmopathy. V usage is TRBV6-4 and J usage is TRBJ2-1; D is possibly TRBD1 (5 bases). Material for sequencing was blood. CDR3 nucleotide sequence: TGTGCCAGCAGCGGAACAGGTAGCCTTTGGGATGAGCAGTTCTTC. This encodes CASSGTGSLWDEQFF.